One and the same sample provided the 6 T cell receptor beta chains below, sequenced in a study of cytomegalovirus exposure and HLA in healthy donors (dated by TCRdb to the late 2010s). Library preparation used the immunoSEQ multiplex PCR assay. The multiplex PCR relied on a mix of 60 forward primers for TCR Vbeta segments and 13 reverse primers for TCR Jbeta segments. TCRdb took this table from immuneACCESS and kept in-frame rearrangements with V and J called. Such tables lack part of the clones; where checked against another copy, unresolved V genes explain under half of the gap, and the rest is unexplained. This sample is represented by around 110,000 clones; around 62% of them were singletons. The ten largest make up roughly 10% of the sample. The sample comprised PBMCs. The receptor source for this set is a woman aged 40 to 49 in good health and CMV-seropositive.

This clone was observed a single time. V usage is TRBV5-4 and J usage is TRBJ1-2; possible D gene TRBD1, 5 bases. CDR1 and CDR2 (germline): SGHNT, YYREEE (reference sequence). The germline V and J ends were trimmed by 3 bases and 4 bases, with 19 bases remaining between them. The CDR3 covers 16 residues. The CDR3 nucleotides read TGTGCCAGCAGCTCGCGCGGGACCCACGCCCTCTATGGCTACACCTTC. Protein sequence: CASSSRGTHALYGYTF.

The gene calls are TRBV11-3 and TRBJ2-7, with 10 nucleotides matching TRBD1. Germline CDR1 is SGHNT and CDR2 is YENEEA. V trimming: 5 bases; J trimming: 4 bases; junction bases outside the gene matches: 8. This CDR3 is 15 amino acids long. This chain's CDR3 is CASSKRGGQGYEQYF. The CDR3 coding sequence is TGTGCCAGCAGCAAAAGAGGGGGACAGGGGTACGAGCAGTACTTC.

The J gene is TRBJ2-1, the V gene TRBV7-2; possible D gene TRBD2, 5 bases. Trimming removed 5 bases at V and 5 bases at J, with 16 bases between. Germline CDR1 and CDR2: SGHTA and FQGNSA. The CDR3 runs to 15 residues. The CDR3 region is CASSPISSRHNEQFF. In nucleotides, the CDR3 is TGTGCCAGCAGCCCTATTTCTAGCAGACACAATGAGCAGTTCTTC.

This chain joins TRBV7-9 and TRBJ2-7; 7 bases align to TRBD2. CDR1 SEHNR and CDR2 FQNEAQ come from the germline V gene (reference sequence). The CDR3 loop spans 14 amino acids. V trimming: 5 bases; J trimming: 6 bases; junction bases outside the gene matches: 10. CDR3: CASSGPGGRVEQYF. CDR3 sequence (DNA): TGTGCCAGCAGCGGGCCTGGGGGGAGGGTCGAGCAGTACTTC.

The chain uses TRBV19 and TRBJ2-7; 11 bases are shared with TRBD2. The CDR3 length is 19 residues. Germline V CDR1 and CDR2: LNHDA, SQIVND (reference sequence). V was clipped by 5 bases and J by 2 bases; unmatched bases: 17. The CDR3 sequence: CASSPQRVTSGDITYEQYF. CDR3 DNA: TGTGCCAGTAGTCCCCAGAGGGTGACTAGCGGGGATATAACCTACGAGCAGTACTTC.

The V call is TRBV5-1, the J call TRBJ2-1; 7 bases line up with TRBD1. The CDR3 sequence is 17 residues long. Germline V gene data show CDR1 as SGHRS and CDR2 as YFSETQ. The V and J ends lost 7 bases and 2 bases, in that order; junction bases with no gene match: 15. CDR3 nucleotide sequence: TGCGCCAGCCGCGGACAGGTTGGGATGGAAGCCTACAATGAGCAGTTCTTC. Translation gives CASRGQVGMEAYNEQFF.